This T cell receptor beta chain comes out of a study of blood T cell repertoires in COVID-19. CDR1 is SGHAT, CDR2 FQNNGV, per germline. The ends lost 4 bases at V and 5 bases at J; junction bases unmatched: 11. This CDR3 has 15 amino acids. The data were produced by immunoSEQ multiplex PCR, yet TCRdb's version contains in-frame clones alone and is incomplete. This sample yields approximately 160,000 clones, of which roughly 84% are seen a single time; roughly 9.2% belongs to the top ten. This receptor was obtained from a woman aged 80 or over with active or convalescent COVID-19. V and J are TRBV11-2 and TRBJ2-7; TRBD2 agrees at 7 bases. Sequencing was carried out using peripheral blood. As DNA, the CDR3 is TGTGCCAGCAGCTCATTTTCTGGGAGGGGCAACGAGCAGTACTTC. As protein: CASSSFSGRGNEQYF.